This is a list of T cell receptor beta chains from one sample in a study of blood T cell repertoires in COVID-19. TCRdb keeps only in-frame clones here, not all; method: immunoSEQ multiplex PCR. The profile covers 200,000 to 250,000 clones, with roughly 81% appearing a single time and 2.9% taken by the ten largest. The sample was peripheral blood. Receptor source: a man in his fifties who had recovered from COVID-19. Each CDR3 is given with its conserved first and last residue. A D gene is named only where the DNA matches it firmly. The size of a clone is reported for some rows only, either as once, few or many, or as a class for expanded clones.

d_gene: NA; v_gene: TRBV5-1; j_gene: TRBJ2-1; abundance: NA; CDR3nt: TGCGCCAGCAGCTTCAAGGCTTCTAACTACGATGAGCAGTTCTTC; CDR3aa: CASSFKASNYDEQFF
d_gene: NA; v_gene: TRBV6-5; j_gene: TRBJ2-2; abundance: NA; CDR3nt: TGTGCCAGCAGTTTCCGGCCGACCCCCGGGGGGGAGCTGTTTTTT; CDR3aa: CASSFRPTPGGELFF
d_gene: TRBD2; v_gene: TRBV14; j_gene: TRBJ2-7; abundance: NA; CDR3nt: TGTGCCAGCAGCCAGCCGGGAGGACCTTACGAGCAGTACTTC; CDR3aa: CASSQPGGPYEQYF
d_gene: NA; v_gene: TRBV2; j_gene: TRBJ1-1; abundance: NA; CDR3nt: TGTGCCAGCAGGAAATTACCTTCTGGGGGGACTGAAGCTTTCTTT; CDR3aa: CASRKLPSGGTEAFF
d_gene: TRBD1; v_gene: TRBV6-5; j_gene: TRBJ2-5; abundance: once; CDR3nt: TGTGCCAGCAGGCGGACAGGGCCAGAGACCCAGTACTTC; CDR3aa: CASRRTGPETQYF
d_gene: NA; v_gene: TRBV19; j_gene: TRBJ2-1; abundance: NA; CDR3nt: TGTGCCAGTAGTCCTGTGGGGGGTAGGAATGAGCAGTTCTTC; CDR3aa: CASSPVGGRNEQFF
d_gene: TRBD2; v_gene: TRBV27; j_gene: TRBJ2-7; abundance: NA; CDR3nt: TGTGCCAGCAGTTCACTAGCGGTGAACCAAAAAACCTACGAGCAGTACTTC; CDR3aa: CASSSLAVNQKTYEQYF
d_gene: NA; v_gene: TRBV9; j_gene: TRBJ2-5; abundance: NA; CDR3nt: TGTGCCAGCAGCGTAGGGGGCTCGGTAGAGACCCAGTACTTC; CDR3aa: CASSVGGSVETQYF
d_gene: NA; v_gene: TRBV24-1; j_gene: TRBJ2-7; abundance: NA; CDR3nt: TGTGCCACCAGTGACCCCCGGGGGACCTCCTACGAGCAGTACTTC; CDR3aa: CATSDPRGTSYEQYF
d_gene: NA; v_gene: TRBV20-1; j_gene: TRBJ2-1; abundance: NA; CDR3nt: TGCAGTGCTAGAGTCTTCAATGAGCAGTTCTTC; CDR3aa: CSARVFNEQFF
d_gene: TRBD2; v_gene: TRBV20-1; j_gene: TRBJ2-1; abundance: NA; CDR3nt: TGCAGTGCTAGTGTTACGGGACTAGCGGGCGTCTCCTACAATGAGCAGTTCTTC; CDR3aa: CSASVTGLAGVSYNEQFF
d_gene: TRBD2; v_gene: TRBV29-1; j_gene: TRBJ2-3; abundance: NA; CDR3nt: TGCAGCGTTGCAGCGGGAGGGATCTACGCAGATACGCAGTATTTT; CDR3aa: CSVAAGGIYADTQYF
d_gene: TRBD2; v_gene: TRBV5-4; j_gene: TRBJ2-1; abundance: NA; CDR3nt: TGTGCCAGCAGCGGGACTAGCGGCAGGTCCTACAATGAGCAGTTCTTC; CDR3aa: CASSGTSGRSYNEQFF
d_gene: NA; v_gene: TRBV29-1; j_gene: TRBJ1-4; abundance: NA; CDR3nt: TGCAGCGTTGCGGGAGGGTATCATGAAAAACTGTTTTTT; CDR3aa: CSVAGGYHEKLFF
d_gene: TRBD1; v_gene: TRBV19; j_gene: TRBJ1-2; abundance: NA; CDR3nt: TGTGCCAGTAGTACGGGACAGGGAGGACTCTATGGCTACACCTTC; CDR3aa: CASSTGQGGLYGYTF
d_gene: TRBD2; v_gene: TRBV27; j_gene: TRBJ2-2; abundance: NA; CDR3nt: TGTGCCAGCAGTCCCACCAGACTAGCGGGAGATCCCGGGGAGCTGTTTTTT; CDR3aa: CASSPTRLAGDPGELFF
d_gene: NA; v_gene: TRBV30; j_gene: TRBJ2-7; abundance: NA; CDR3nt: TGTGCCTGGAGCATGGAGGGTACCTACGAGCAGTACTTC; CDR3aa: CAWSMEGTYEQYF
d_gene: NA; v_gene: TRBV28; j_gene: TRBJ1-5; abundance: NA; CDR3nt: TGTGCCAGCAGTTTATTCCAGGTTGGCAATCAGCCCCAGCATTTT; CDR3aa: CASSLFQVGNQPQHF
d_gene: NA; v_gene: TRBV15; j_gene: TRBJ2-4; abundance: NA; CDR3nt: TGTGCCACCAGAGGTGCTCAGGTGGCCAAAAACATTCAGTACTTC; CDR3aa: CATRGAQVAKNIQYF
d_gene: TRBD1; v_gene: TRBV28; j_gene: TRBJ1-2; abundance: NA; CDR3nt: TGTGCCAGCAGCGAATCAGGGGGCTCCTATGGCTACACCTTC; CDR3aa: CASSESGGSYGYTF
d_gene: TRBD2; v_gene: TRBV11-2; j_gene: TRBJ2-1; abundance: NA; CDR3nt: TGTGCCAGCAGGCCCCAAGGCGGGAGTTCCTACAATGAGCAGTTCTTC; CDR3aa: CASRPQGGSSYNEQFF
d_gene: TRBD1; v_gene: TRBV28; j_gene: TRBJ2-7; abundance: NA; CDR3nt: TGTGCCAGCAGGGACAGGGGTGACGAGCAGTACTTC; CDR3aa: CASRDRGDEQYF